This T cell receptor (beta chain) was identified in a study of blood T cell repertoires in COVID-19. Germline-derived CDR1 and CDR2 are WNHNN and SYGVQD (reference sequence). The germline V and J ends were trimmed by 0 bases and 9 bases, with 11 bases remaining between them. CDR3 length: 14 amino acids. The data were produced by immunoSEQ multiplex PCR, yet TCRdb's version contains in-frame clones alone and is incomplete. The profile shows roughly 380,000 clones, 85% of them singletons. This clonotype was obtained from a woman aged 18-35 years with acute or convalescent COVID-19. The chain recombines TRBV10-1 with TRBJ2-2; tentative D call: TRBD2 (6 bases). Sequenced sample: peripheral blood. The CDR3 sequence: CASSESTGRRELFF. The CDR3 DNA reads as TGCGCCAGCAGTGAGTCGACGGGGAGGCGGGAGCTGTTTTTT.